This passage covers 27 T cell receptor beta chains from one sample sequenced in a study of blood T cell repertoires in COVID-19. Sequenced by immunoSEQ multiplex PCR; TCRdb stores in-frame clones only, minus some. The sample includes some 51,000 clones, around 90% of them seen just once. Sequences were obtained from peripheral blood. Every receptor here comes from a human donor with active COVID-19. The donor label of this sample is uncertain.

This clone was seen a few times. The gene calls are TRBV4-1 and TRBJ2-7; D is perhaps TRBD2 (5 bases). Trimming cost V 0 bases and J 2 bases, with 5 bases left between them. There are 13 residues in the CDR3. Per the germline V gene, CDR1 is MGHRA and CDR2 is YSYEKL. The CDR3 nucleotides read TGCGCCAGCAGCCAAGAGAGGGCCTACGAGCAGTACGTC. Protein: CASSQERAYEQYV.

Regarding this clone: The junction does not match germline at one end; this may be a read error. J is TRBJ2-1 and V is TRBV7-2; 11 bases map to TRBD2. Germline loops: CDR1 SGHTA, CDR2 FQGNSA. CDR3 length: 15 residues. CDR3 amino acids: CASRLAGGPYNEQFF. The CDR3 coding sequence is TGTGCCAGCAGGTTAGCGGGAGGGCCTTACAATGAGCAGTTCTTC.

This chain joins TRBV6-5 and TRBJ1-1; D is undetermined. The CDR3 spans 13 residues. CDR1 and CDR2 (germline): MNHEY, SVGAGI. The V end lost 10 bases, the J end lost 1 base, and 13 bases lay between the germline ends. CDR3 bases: TGTGCCACCCGAAGGCGGGAGAACACTGAAGCTTTCTTT. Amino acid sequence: CATRRRENTEAFF.

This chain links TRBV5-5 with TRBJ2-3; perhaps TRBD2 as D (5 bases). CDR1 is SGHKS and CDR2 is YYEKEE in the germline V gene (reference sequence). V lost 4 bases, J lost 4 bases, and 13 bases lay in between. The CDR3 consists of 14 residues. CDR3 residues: CASSQDPRADTQYF. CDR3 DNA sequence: TGTGCCAGCAGCCAGGACCCGCGGGCAGATACGCAGTATTTT. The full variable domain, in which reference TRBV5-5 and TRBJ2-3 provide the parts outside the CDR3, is DAGVTQSPTHLIKTRGQQVTLRCSPISGHKSVSWYQQVLGQGPQFIFQYYEKEERGRGNFPDRFSARQFPNYSSELNVNALLLGDSALYLCASSQDPRADTQYFGPGTRLTVL.

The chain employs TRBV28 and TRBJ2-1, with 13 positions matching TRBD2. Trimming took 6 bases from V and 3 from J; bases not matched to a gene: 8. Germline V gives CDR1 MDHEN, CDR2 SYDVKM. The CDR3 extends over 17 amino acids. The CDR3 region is CASRWTSGRGGYNEQFF. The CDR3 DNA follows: TGTGCCAGCAGGTGGACTAGCGGGAGAGGGGGCTACAATGAGCAGTTCTTC. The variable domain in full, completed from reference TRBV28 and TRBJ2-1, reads DVKVTQSSRYLVKRTGEKVFLECVQDMDHENMFWYRQDPGLGLRLIYFSYDVKMKEKGDIPEGYSVSREKKERFSLILESASTNQTSMYLCASRWTSGRGGYNEQFFGPGTRLTVL.

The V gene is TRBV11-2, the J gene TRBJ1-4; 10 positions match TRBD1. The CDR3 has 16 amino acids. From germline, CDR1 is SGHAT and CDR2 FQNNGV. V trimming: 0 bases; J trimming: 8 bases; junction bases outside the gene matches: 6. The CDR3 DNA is TGTGCCAGCAGCTTAGAGTTCGGGACAGGGGCCGAAAAACTGTTTTTT. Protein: CASSLEFGTGAEKLFF.

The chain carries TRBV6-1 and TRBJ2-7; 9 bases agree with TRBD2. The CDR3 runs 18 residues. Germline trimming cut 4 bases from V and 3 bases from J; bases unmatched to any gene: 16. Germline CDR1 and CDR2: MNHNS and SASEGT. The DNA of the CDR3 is TGTGCCAGCAGTGGAGGACTAGCGTTGGAGATAGGGTTCTACGAGCAGTACTTC. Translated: CASSGGLALEIGFYEQYF.

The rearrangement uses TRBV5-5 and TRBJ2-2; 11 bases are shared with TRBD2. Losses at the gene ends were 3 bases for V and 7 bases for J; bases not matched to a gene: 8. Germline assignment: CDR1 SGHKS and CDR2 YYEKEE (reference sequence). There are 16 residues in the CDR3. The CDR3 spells CASSWGLAGGGGELFF. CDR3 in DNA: TGTGCCAGCAGCTGGGGCCTAGCGGGAGGTGGCGGGGAGCTGTTTTTT.

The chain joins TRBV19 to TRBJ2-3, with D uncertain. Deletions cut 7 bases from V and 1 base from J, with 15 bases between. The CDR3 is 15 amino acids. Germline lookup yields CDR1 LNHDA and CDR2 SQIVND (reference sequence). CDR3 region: CASTRIPAGTDTQYF. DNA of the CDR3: TGTGCCAGTACCAGGATCCCAGCTGGCACAGATACGCAGTATTTT.

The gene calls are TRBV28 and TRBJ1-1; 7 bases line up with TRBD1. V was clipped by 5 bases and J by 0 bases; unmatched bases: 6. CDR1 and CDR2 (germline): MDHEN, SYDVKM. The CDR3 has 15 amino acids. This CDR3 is CASSPQDRMNTEAFF. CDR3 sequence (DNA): TGTGCCAGCAGTCCACAGGACAGGATGAACACTGAAGCTTTCTTT. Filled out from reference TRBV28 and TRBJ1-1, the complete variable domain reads DVKVTQSSRYLVKRTGEKVFLECVQDMDHENMFWYRQDPGLGLRLIYFSYDVKMKEKGDIPEGYSVSREKKERFSLILESASTNQTSMYLCASSPQDRMNTEAFFGQGTRLTVV.

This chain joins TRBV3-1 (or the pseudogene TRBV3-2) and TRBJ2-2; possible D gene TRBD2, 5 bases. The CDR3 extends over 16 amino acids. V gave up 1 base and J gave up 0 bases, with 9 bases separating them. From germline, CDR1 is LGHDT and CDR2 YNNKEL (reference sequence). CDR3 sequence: CASSQVTSTNTGELFF. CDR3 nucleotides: TGTGCCAGCAGCCAAGTCACTAGTACGAACACCGGGGAGCTGTTTTTT.

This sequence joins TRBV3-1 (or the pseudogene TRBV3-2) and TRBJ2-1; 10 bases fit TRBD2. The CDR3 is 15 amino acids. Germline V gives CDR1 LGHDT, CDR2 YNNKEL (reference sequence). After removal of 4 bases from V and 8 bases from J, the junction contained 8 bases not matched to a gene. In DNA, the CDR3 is TGTGCCAGCAGCCCAGGACTAGCGGCACTCGATGAGCAGTTCTTC. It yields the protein CASSPGLAALDEQFF.

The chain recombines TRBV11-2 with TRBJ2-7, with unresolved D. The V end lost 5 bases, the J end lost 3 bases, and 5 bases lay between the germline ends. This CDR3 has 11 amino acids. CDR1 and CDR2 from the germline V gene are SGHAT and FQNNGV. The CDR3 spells CASSLYYEQYF. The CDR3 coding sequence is TGTGCCAGCAGCCTCTACTACGAGCAGTACTTC.

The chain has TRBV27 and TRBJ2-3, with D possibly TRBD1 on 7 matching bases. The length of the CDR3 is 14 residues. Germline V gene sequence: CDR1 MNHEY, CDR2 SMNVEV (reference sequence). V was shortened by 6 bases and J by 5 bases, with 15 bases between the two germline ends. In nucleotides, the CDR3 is TGTGCCAGCAGGCCAGGGGGGAAGGGAGATACGCAGTATTTT. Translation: CASRPGGKGDTQYF.

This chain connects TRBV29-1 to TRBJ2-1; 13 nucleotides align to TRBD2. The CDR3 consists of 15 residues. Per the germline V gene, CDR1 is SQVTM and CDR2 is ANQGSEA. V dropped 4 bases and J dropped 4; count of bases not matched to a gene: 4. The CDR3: CSVATSGRYYNEQFF. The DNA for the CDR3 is TGCAGCGTTGCGACTAGCGGGAGGTATTACAATGAGCAGTTCTTC.

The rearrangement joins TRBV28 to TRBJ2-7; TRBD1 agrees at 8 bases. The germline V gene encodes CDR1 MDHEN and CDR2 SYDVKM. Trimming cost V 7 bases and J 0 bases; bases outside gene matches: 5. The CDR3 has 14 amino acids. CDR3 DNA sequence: TGTGCCAGCAAATCAGGGGGCAACTCCTACGAGCAGTACTTC. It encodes CASKSGGNSYEQYF.

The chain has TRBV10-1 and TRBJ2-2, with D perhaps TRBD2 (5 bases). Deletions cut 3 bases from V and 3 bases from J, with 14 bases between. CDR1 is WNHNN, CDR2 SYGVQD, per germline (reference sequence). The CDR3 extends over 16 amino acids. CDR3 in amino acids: CASSETATGYTGELFF. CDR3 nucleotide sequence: TGCGCCAGCAGTGAAACAGCGACGGGATACACCGGGGAGCTGTTTTTT.

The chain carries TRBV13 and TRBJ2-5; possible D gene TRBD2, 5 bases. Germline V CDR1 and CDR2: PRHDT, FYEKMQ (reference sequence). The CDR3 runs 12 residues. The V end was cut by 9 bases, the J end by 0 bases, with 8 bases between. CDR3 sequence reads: CASQRNQETQYF. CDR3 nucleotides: TGTGCCAGTCAGCGGAACCAAGAGACCCAGTACTTC.

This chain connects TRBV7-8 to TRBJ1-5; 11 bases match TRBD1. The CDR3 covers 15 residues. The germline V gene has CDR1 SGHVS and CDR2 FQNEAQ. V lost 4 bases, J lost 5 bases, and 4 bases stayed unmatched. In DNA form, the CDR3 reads TGTGCCAGCAGCTCCGGGACAGGGGGGGATCAGCCCCAGCATTTT. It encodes CASSSGTGGDQPQHF. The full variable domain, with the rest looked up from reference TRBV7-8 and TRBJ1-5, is GAGVSQSPRYKVAKRGQDVALRCDPISGHVSLFWYQQALGQGPEFLTYFQNEAQLDKSGLPSDRFFAERPEGSVSTLKIQRTQQEDSAVYLCASSSGTGGDQPQHFGDGTRLSIL.

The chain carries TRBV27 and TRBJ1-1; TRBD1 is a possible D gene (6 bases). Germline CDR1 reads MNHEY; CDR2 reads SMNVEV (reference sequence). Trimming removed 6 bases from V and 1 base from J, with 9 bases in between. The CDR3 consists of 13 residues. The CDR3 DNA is TGTGCCAGCAGCCCGACAGGGAACACTGAAGCTTTCTTT. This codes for CASSPTGNTEAFF.

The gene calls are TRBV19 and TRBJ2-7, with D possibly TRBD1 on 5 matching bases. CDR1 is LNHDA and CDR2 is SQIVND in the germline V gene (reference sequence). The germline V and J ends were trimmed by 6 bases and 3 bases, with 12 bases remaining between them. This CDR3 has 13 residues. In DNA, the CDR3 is TGTGCCAGTAGCTTGCAGGGCGGCTACGAGCAGTACTTC. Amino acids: CASSLQGGYEQYF.

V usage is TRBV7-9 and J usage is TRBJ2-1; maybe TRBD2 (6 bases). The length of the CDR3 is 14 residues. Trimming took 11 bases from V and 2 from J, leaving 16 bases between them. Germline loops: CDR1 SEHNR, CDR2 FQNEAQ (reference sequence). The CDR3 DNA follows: TGTGCCGGACAATCCCGCGGGACCTACAATGAGCAGTTCTTC. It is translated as CAGQSRGTYNEQFF.

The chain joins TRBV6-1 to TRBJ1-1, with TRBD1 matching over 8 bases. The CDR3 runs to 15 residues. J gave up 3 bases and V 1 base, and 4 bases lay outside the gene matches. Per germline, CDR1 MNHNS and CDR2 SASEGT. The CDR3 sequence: CASSEESGGHTEAFF. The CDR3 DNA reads TGTGCCAGCAGTGAAGAGTCAGGGGGCCACACTGAAGCTTTCTTT.

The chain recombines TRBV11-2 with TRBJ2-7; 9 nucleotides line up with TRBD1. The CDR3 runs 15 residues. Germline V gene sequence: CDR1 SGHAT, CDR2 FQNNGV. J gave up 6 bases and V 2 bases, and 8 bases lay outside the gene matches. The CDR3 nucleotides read TGTGCCAGCAGCTTAACGGGACAGGGCGGCTCCGAGCAGTACTTC. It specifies CASSLTGQGGSEQYF.

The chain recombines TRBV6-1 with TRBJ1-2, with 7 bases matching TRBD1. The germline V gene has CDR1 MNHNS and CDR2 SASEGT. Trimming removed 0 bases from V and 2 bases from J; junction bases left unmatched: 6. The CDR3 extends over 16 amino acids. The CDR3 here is CASSEARVGGNYGYTF. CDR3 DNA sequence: TGTGCCAGCAGTGAAGCGCGAGTAGGGGGCAACTATGGCTACACCTTC.

The chain's CDR3 is CASSSQAGAGVEKLFF. As DNA, the CDR3 is TGCGCCAGCAGCTCTCAAGCGGGGGCAGGGGTTGAAAAACTGTTTTTT. The V call is TRBV4-3, the J call TRBJ1-4; perhaps TRBD1 as D (6 bases). CDR1 and CDR2 from the germline V gene are LGHNA and YSLEER. This CDR3 region has 16 residues. V gave up 5 bases and J gave up 7 bases, with 20 bases separating them.

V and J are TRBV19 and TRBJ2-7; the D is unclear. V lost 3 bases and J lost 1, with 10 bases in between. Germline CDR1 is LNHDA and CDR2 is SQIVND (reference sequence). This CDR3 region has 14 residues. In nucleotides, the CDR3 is TGTGCCAGTAGTATCGGGTTCGGGTCCTACGAGCAGTACTTC. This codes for CASSIGFGSYEQYF.